Listed below are T cell receptor beta chains from one sample, sequenced in a study of beta chain features in type 1 diabetes. TCRdb keeps only in-frame clones here, not all; method: immunoSEQ multiplex PCR. The table shows 300,000 to 350,000 clones, with 6.5% to 10% occurring only once. The specimen sequenced was central memory CD4+ T cells from blood. The receptors here all came from a woman under 30 in good health. Both conserved end residues are part of each CDR3. A D gene is named only where the DNA matches it firmly. Clone size is not always given. Where it is, it says once, few, many or a class for expanded clones.

d_gene: .; abundance: .; j_gene: TRBJ2-5; v_gene: TRBV11-3; len: 13; CDR3nt: TGTGCCAGCAGCTTACGGCCCAAAGAGACCCAGTACTTC; CDR3aa: CASSLRPKETQYF
d_gene: .; abundance: .; j_gene: TRBJ1-3; v_gene: TRBV2; len: 14; CDR3nt: TGTGCCAGCAGTGAGCGGGGGACTGGAAACACCATATATTTT; CDR3aa: CASSERGTGNTIYF
d_gene: .; abundance: .; j_gene: TRBJ2-3; v_gene: TRBV7-2; len: 17; CDR3nt: TGTGCCAGCAGCTTAGGCCAGATCGGACCTGTCACAGATACGCAGTATTTT; CDR3aa: CASSLGQIGPVTDTQYF
d_gene: .; abundance: .; j_gene: TRBJ2-5; v_gene: TRBV6-5; len: 13; CDR3nt: TGTGCCAGCAGCCCTCGGGTACAAGAGACCCAGTACTTC; CDR3aa: CASSPRVQETQYF
d_gene: .; abundance: few; j_gene: TRBJ2-5; v_gene: TRBV7-7; len: 15; CDR3nt: TGTGCTAGCAGCTTAGGTCCCGAGTTGTTAGGGACCCAGTACTTC; CDR3aa: CASSLGPELLGTQYF
d_gene: .; abundance: .; j_gene: TRBJ2-7; v_gene: TRBV27; len: 16; CDR3nt: TGTGCCAGCATAGGACGGGTTGGGGTCAGAAGATACGAGCAGTACTTC; CDR3aa: CASIGRVGVRRYEQYF
d_gene: .; abundance: few; j_gene: TRBJ2-7; v_gene: TRBV18; len: 16; CDR3nt: TGTGCCAGCTCACCACCTGCCGGAGGGGGGAGCTACGAGCAGTACTTC; CDR3aa: CASSPPAGGGSYEQYF
d_gene: TRBD2; abundance: .; j_gene: TRBJ2-1; v_gene: TRBV5-1; len: 19; CDR3nt: TGCGCCAGCAGCTTGGCCGGGACTAGCGGGGGTAGCTCCTACAATGAGCAGTTCTTC; CDR3aa: CASSLAGTSGGSSYNEQFF
d_gene: .; abundance: .; j_gene: TRBJ1-2; v_gene: TRBV13; len: 13; CDR3nt: TGTGCCAGCAGCGTACCAGGGATAAGTGGCTACACCTTC; CDR3aa: CASSVPGISGYTF
d_gene: .; abundance: few; j_gene: TRBJ1-5; v_gene: TRBV10-3; len: 15; CDR3nt: TGTGCCATCAGTGGATCAGAGTATAGCAATCAGCCCCAGCATTTT; CDR3aa: CAISGSEYSNQPQHF
d_gene: TRBD2; abundance: many; j_gene: TRBJ2-1; v_gene: TRBV23-1; len: 16; CDR3nt: TGCGCCAGCAGTCAATCGCGGGGACTAGACCTGCTACTGAGGTTCTTC; CDR3aa: CASSQSRGLDLLLRFF
d_gene: TRBD2; abundance: once; j_gene: TRBJ2-3; v_gene: TRBV4-3; len: 16; CDR3nt: TGCGCCAGCAGCGCCCGACTAGCGGGAGGCACAGATACGCAGTATTTT; CDR3aa: CASSARLAGGTDTQYF
d_gene: .; abundance: few; j_gene: TRBJ1-2; v_gene: TRBV11-2; len: 16; CDR3nt: TGTGCCAGCAGCTTATCGGAGTATGGCGCGGACTATGGCTACACCTTC; CDR3aa: CASSLSEYGADYGYTF
d_gene: .; abundance: .; j_gene: TRBJ2-3; v_gene: TRBV19; len: 13; CDR3nt: TGTGCCGCGTCCGACCAGAGGGCAGATACGCAGTATTTT; CDR3aa: CAASDQRADTQYF
d_gene: .; abundance: many; j_gene: TRBJ1-3; v_gene: TRBV7-9; len: 13; CDR3nt: TGTGCCAGCAGCTTACGTGACGGAAACACCATATATTTT; CDR3aa: CASSLRDGNTIYF
d_gene: .; abundance: few; j_gene: TRBJ1-2; v_gene: TRBV9; len: 11; CDR3nt: TGTGCCAGCAGCGCCTACATAGGCTACACCTTC; CDR3aa: CASSAYIGYTF
d_gene: TRBD1; abundance: many; j_gene: TRBJ1-1; v_gene: TRBV2; len: 14; CDR3nt: TGTGCCAGCAGGGGACAGGTCGGGGTCACTGAAGCTTTCTTT; CDR3aa: CASRGQVGVTEAFF